In its sample, the clone carrying this T cell receptor beta chain was seen once. The antigen is unknown. Other DNA sequences in the same sample also yield this CDR3. This record belongs to a study of OX40 agonist ivuxolimab in advanced cancers. Overall study findings and caveats: Expanded peripheral T-cell antigen specificity went undetermined.

The CDR3 spans 13 residues. V was clipped by 2 bases and J by 0 bases, with 5 bases between them. CDR1 and CDR2 (germline): WSHSY, SAAADI. TCRdb's table, derived via immunoSEQ multiplex PCR, lists solely in-frame clones and lacks some. Of about 39,000 clones in the sample, 92% were seen once. The chain recombines TRBV10-2 with TRBJ2-7; D remains unclear. The source was CD4+ or CD8+ T cells sorted from blood, collected in a trial of the OX40 agonist ivuxolimab. The TCR was taken from an adult with an advanced solid tumor such as melanoma, head and neck, liver or kidney cancer. The CDR3 region has the DNA TGCGCCAGCAGTGAGGGCCTCTCCTACGAGCAGTACTTC. Translating it yields CASSEGLSYEQYF.